Described below is a single TCR beta chain sequence and its context. Antigen specificity is unknown. This specimen comes from a study of Ad26.COV2.S vaccination and SARS-CoV-2 variants. Study background: Dosing was one shot or two shots 56 days apart. Broader study findings: Vaccine recipients showed a spike-specific TCR breadth that was higher than in placebo recipients. Researchers reported similar non-spike TCR breadth in vaccine and placebo recipients.

Stated treatment: some 20 received Ad26.COV2.S at low or high dose, single or two shots; 5 received placebo; per-sample allocation not given. After the first vaccine or placebo injection, samples were drawn on day 63. Generated by immunoSEQ multiplex PCR, the TCRdb table keeps only in-frame clones and is missing some. In the table there are over 350,000 clones, roughly nine tenths of which are singletons. The material sequenced was peripheral blood, taken in a trial of Ad26.COV2.S vaccine versus placebo. The origin of this receptor is a person aged 18 to 59 who received the Ad26.COV2.S COVID-19 vaccine or a placebo.

CDR3 coding DNA: TGTGCCAGCAGCTTAGATGGCGGGGGGGACACAGATACGCAGTATTTT. Protein sequence: CASSLDGGGDTDTQYF. V usage is TRBV7-8 and J usage is TRBJ2-3, with 9 bases that match TRBD2. V lost 1 base to trimming and J lost 2 bases; unmatched junction nucleotides: 4. Germline V gene lookup returns CDR1 SGHVS and CDR2 FQNEAQ. This CDR3 is 16 amino acids long.